Below, one T cell receptor (beta chain) is given with its context. Its recognized antigen is unknown. Base-call qualities are not available, and no considerably larger clone is one nucleotide away. Libraries were made using the immunoSEQ multiplex PCR assay. TCRdb stores this immuneACCESS table with in-frame sequences only. Part of the clones is absent; in the studies checked, under half of the shortfall reflects unresolved V genes, and no reason is known for the rest. In this sample the table shows about 120,000 clones, 85% to 95% of which occur a single time. The top ten constitute under 7% of the sample. The source of the sample is a study of T cell changes during pregnancy in multiple sclerosis (dated by TCRdb to about 2019). In the study overall: The study examined how the T cell repertoire changed over the course of pregnancy in women with multiple sclerosis.

CDR3 length: 15 amino acids, cysteine to phenylalanine. Kept here is only the CDR3 DNA, which spans 45 bases and is read in frame from base 1. Reading the germline V gene (reference sequence) gives CDR1 SGHAT and CDR2 FQDESV. V is pared back by 1 base and J by 5 bases, with 15 bases lying between the germline termini. Recombination joined TRBV11-1 with TRBJ2-7; the D gene cannot be named for sure. The sequence derives from a female donor with multiple sclerosis, enrolled in a pregnancy study. The source material was peripheral blood, sampled before pregnancy. The CDR3 protein is CASSLGVGRKDEQYF. The DNA sequence is TGTGCCAGCAGCTTAGGAGTAGGCAGGAAGGACGAGCAGTACTTC.